Described below is a single TCR beta chain sequence and its context. Antigen unknown. This sample is drawn from a study of T-cell memory formation after mild COVID-19. At the level of the study: Clustering of TCRs was largely donor specific. Overall study results and limits: Contracting clones from day 15 to 85 showed balanced CD4/CD8; later expanders favored CD4+. Of the contracting clones, CD4+ ones lay mainly in CM and EM, and CD8+ ones in EMRA. SARS-CoV-2 specificity of second-wave clones peaking day 37 was unconfirmed.

The CDR3 totals 13 residues. The V gene end was trimmed by 5 bases and the J gene end by 9 bases; junction bases not matched to a gene: 7. Germline CDR1 is SEHNR and CDR2 is FQNEAQ (reference sequence). A single record per CDR3 protein comes from TCRdb applying MiXCR to the 5' RACE reads. Of 150,000 to 200,000 distinct CDR3 sequences in the sample, around 21% were seen once. The J gene is TRBJ2-1, the V gene TRBV7-9, with 7 bases matching TRBD2. The receptor's source is an adult woman who had mild COVID-19 (a few samples of this study predate the infection). Cell type and time point are not known. Material for sequencing was PBMCs or a T cell subset sorted from them (not recorded which). The CDR3 coding sequence is TGTGCCAGCAGCCCACCTCGGGGGGTTGAGCAGTTCTTC. Translation: CASSPPRGVEQFF.